The 30 T cell receptor beta chains below were found in one sample sequenced in a study of shared clonotypes between healthy human individuals. Some clones are missing from TCRdb's copy, which holds only in-frame ones; the method was immunoSEQ multiplex PCR. Among around 1.1 million clones listed, approximately 78% were seen once. The sample taken for sequencing was memory CD4+ T cells from PBMCs. Sample subset: CD45RA-negative fraction. Receptor source: a man aged 18 to 30 in good health. Some clones in this sample may be carry-over from other donors' samples.

The V call is TRBV7-2, the J call TRBJ1-2, with 7 bases lining up with TRBD1. V trimming: 5 bases; J trimming: 4 bases; junction bases outside the gene matches: 13. Germline-derived CDR1 and CDR2 are SGHTA and FQGNSA. The CDR3 length is 16 residues. CDR3 DNA sequence: TGTGCCAGCAGCGTGTCCTCCGGGACAGACGCCTATGGCTACACCTTC. Amino acid sequence: CASSVSSGTDAYGYTF.

This chain links TRBV4-1 with TRBJ2-3; 11 bases match TRBD2. Germline-derived CDR1 and CDR2 are MGHRA and YSYEKL. J was trimmed by 2 bases and V by 4 bases; bases with no gene match: 5. This CDR3 is 16 amino acids long. This CDR3 is CASSRSGLADTDTQYF. DNA of the CDR3: TGCGCCAGCAGCCGATCGGGACTAGCGGACACAGATACGCAGTATTTT.

This clone was detected many times. This sequence joins TRBV7-9 and TRBJ2-5, with D tentatively TRBD2 (5 bases). V lost 3 bases, J lost 7 bases, and 15 bases lay in between. The germline CDR1 and CDR2 sequences are SEHNR and FQNEAQ (reference sequence). The CDR3 has 14 residues. CDR3: CASSFSGSRGTQYF. In DNA, the CDR3 is TGTGCCAGCAGCTTCTCGGGCAGCCGGGGGACCCAGTACTTC.

This chain connects TRBV28 to TRBJ1-2; possibly TRBD1 for D (6 bases). There are 16 residues in the CDR3. CDR1 MDHEN and CDR2 SYDVKM come from the germline V gene. Trimming took off 1 base at V and 6 bases at J, with 18 bases between the two ends. The CDR3 spells CASSLFQIQGSDGYTF. The CDR3 nucleotides are TGTGCCAGCAGTTTATTCCAAATACAGGGATCTGATGGCTACACCTTC.

The chain couples TRBV6-5 to TRBJ2-3; D not certain. Germline CDR1 MNHEY, CDR2 SVGAGI. The CDR3 loop spans 14 amino acids. V was trimmed by 2 bases and J by 2 bases, leaving 8 bases between them. CDR3 residues: CASSYGWVTDTQYF. CDR3 bases: TGTGCCAGCAGTTACGGGTGGGTCACAGATACGCAGTATTTT.

The chain employs TRBV7-2 and TRBJ2-7; 7 bases agree with TRBD2. Gene TRBJ2-1 matches the end of the DNA better, so the J call may be wrong. Germline-derived CDR1 and CDR2 are SGHTA and FQGNSA. The CDR3 covers 14 residues. The CDR3 loop reads CASSRGGEHNEQFF. The DNA of the CDR3 is TGTGCCAGCAGCCGTGGGGGGGAGCACAATGAGCAGTTCTTC.

This clone occurred once. The chain couples TRBV28 to TRBJ1-2; D perhaps matches TRBD1 (5 bases). V was shortened by 4 bases and J by 8 bases, with 11 bases between the two germline ends. Germline V gene sequence: CDR1 MDHEN, CDR2 SYDVKM. The CDR3 consists of 12 residues. CDR3 in amino acids: CASSSGGEGYTF. The CDR3 DNA reads TGTGCCAGCAGTTCCGGGGGTGAGGGCTACACCTTC.

V gene TRBV11-2 combines with J gene TRBJ1-4; 8 nucleotides line up with TRBD1. Losses at the gene ends were 1 base for V and 12 bases for J; bases not matched to a gene: 10. The CDR3 extends over 15 amino acids. Germline values: CDR1 SGHAT, CDR2 FQNNGV. CDR3: CASSLAPDRVVELFF. The CDR3 DNA reads as TGTGCCAGCAGCTTAGCCCCGGACAGGGTGGTTGAACTGTTTTTT.

The chain uses TRBV27 and TRBJ2-7; the match to TRBD1 covers 8 bases. Germline-derived CDR1 and CDR2 are MNHEY and SMNVEV (reference sequence). There are 13 residues in the CDR3. Germline trimming cut 9 bases from V and 4 bases from J; bases unmatched to any gene: 8. CDR3 sequence: CASQRTGRYEQYF. As DNA, the CDR3 is TGTGCCAGTCAGAGGACAGGGCGGTACGAGCAGTACTTC.

This rearrangement joins TRBV10-3 to TRBJ1-2, with 9 positions matching TRBD1. Trimming cost V 6 bases and J 7 bases; bases outside gene matches: 12. The length of the CDR3 is 15 residues. Per the germline V gene, CDR1 is ENHRY and CDR2 is SYGVKD. The CDR3 loop is CAISPSGGQGAGYTF. CDR3 DNA: TGTGCCATCAGCCCATCGGGGGGACAGGGCGCTGGCTACACCTTC.

The table lists this clone with many counts. Distinct nucleotide sequences in the sample also encode this CDR3. The chain joins TRBV7-2 to TRBJ2-7, with 8 positions matching TRBD1. The germline V gene encodes CDR1 SGHTA and CDR2 FQGNSA. CDR3 length equals 14 residues. Unmatched junction bases numbered 1, after V lost 1 base and J lost 2 bases. The CDR3 is CASSLGTGTYEQYF. The CDR3 nucleotides are TGTGCCAGCAGCTTAGGGACAGGGACCTACGAGCAGTACTTC. Full variable domain (outside the CDR3, taken from reference TRBV7-2 and TRBJ2-7): GAGVSQSPSNKVTEKGKDVELRCDPISGHTALYWYRQSLGQGLEFLIYFQGNSAPDKSGLPSDRFSAERTGGSVSTLTIQRTQQEDSAVYLCASSLGTGTYEQYFGPGTRLTVT.

This chain joins TRBV2 and TRBJ2-5, with 15 bases lining up with TRBD2. V was clipped by 4 bases and J by 3 bases; unmatched bases: 9. Germline V gene lookup returns CDR1 SNHLY and CDR2 FYNNEI. The CDR3 length is 18 residues. The CDR3 is CASSGRTSGRAWEETQYF. The CDR3 DNA reads as TGTGCCAGCAGTGGTAGGACTAGCGGGAGGGCCTGGGAAGAGACCCAGTACTTC.

The chain couples TRBV5-1 to TRBJ2-2; maybe TRBD2 (6 bases). The length of the CDR3 is 15 residues. Between the trimmed V and J ends, which lost 0 bases and 5 bases, there was a span of 11 bases. Germline values: CDR1 SGHRS, CDR2 YFSETQ. CDR3 in amino acids: CASSLDTRGTGELFF. The DNA of the CDR3 is TGCGCCAGCAGCTTGGACACTCGGGGGACCGGGGAGCTGTTTTTT. The variable domain in full, with the rest retrieved from reference TRBV5-1 and TRBJ2-2, is KAGVTQTPRYLIKTRGQQVTLSCSPISGHRSVSWYQQTPGQGLQFLFEYFSETQRNKGNFPGRFSGRQFSNSRSEMNVSTLELGDSALYLCASSLDTRGTGELFFGEGSRLTVL.

The chain carries TRBV29-1 and TRBJ2-1; 10 bases map to TRBD2. Looked up from germline, CDR1 is SQVTM and CDR2 is ANQGSEA. V dropped 7 bases and J dropped 4; count of bases not matched to a gene: 10. This CDR3 spans 15 amino acids. The CDR3 spells CSEKPSGGVYNEQFF. The DNA for the CDR3 is TGCAGCGAAAAACCCAGCGGGGGGGTTTACAATGAGCAGTTCTTC.

This chain links TRBV18 with TRBJ2-5; TRBD1 matches 9 bases. CDR3 length equals 14 residues. The germline gives CDR1 KGHSH, CDR2 LQKENI. V was pared by 6 bases and J by 5 bases, with 7 bases of the junction left unmatched. The CDR3 loop is CASSPGQGVETQYF. Written as DNA, the CDR3 is TGTGCCAGCTCCCCGGGACAGGGTGTGGAGACCCAGTACTTC.

Note on this clone: In the same sample, other DNA sequences code for this CDR3. The V and J genes are TRBV7-9 and TRBJ1-4; D gene unclear. The V gene lost 3 bases and the J gene lost 4 bases, with 0 bases spanning the gap. Per germline, CDR1 SEHNR and CDR2 FQNEAQ (reference sequence). This CDR3 is 11 amino acids long. The CDR3 protein is CASSFNEKLFF. The CDR3 DNA follows: TGTGCCAGCAGCTTTAATGAAAAACTGTTTTTT.

The chain is built from TRBV7-2 and TRBJ2-5, with 8 nucleotides matching TRBD2. This CDR3 has 14 amino acids. V lost 5 bases and J lost 2; bases outside the gene matches: 4. Germline CDR1 and CDR2: SGHTA and FQGNSA. In DNA form, the CDR3 reads TGTGCCAGCAGCCGGGGGGGTAGTCAAGAGACCCAGTACTTC. Its translation is CASSRGGSQETQYF.

The chain links TRBV19 to TRBJ1-2; D is perhaps TRBD1 (5 bases). CDR1 and CDR2 (germline): LNHDA, SQIVND (reference sequence). Trimming removed 9 bases from V and 3 bases from J, with 17 bases in between. CDR3 length: 14 amino acids. Here the CDR3 DNA reads TGTGCCAGCACCTCCCGGAGGGGCGACTATGGCTACACCTTC. Translated, it gives CASTSRRGDYGYTF.

A word on this clone: A single base separates this from a much larger clone, so it may be a read error. The CDR3 DNA is TGTGCCAGCAGCTTCGGGCTGAACACTGAAGCTTTCTTT. The encoded protein is CASSFGLNTEAFF. The chain has TRBV7-3 and TRBJ1-1; D uncertain. There are 13 residues in the CDR3. From germline, CDR1 is SGHTA and CDR2 FQGTGA. Trimming cost V 3 bases and J 0 bases, with 5 bases left between them.

The rearrangement joins TRBV28 to TRBJ1-2; D is undetermined. Looked up from germline, CDR1 is MDHEN and CDR2 is SYDVKM. The ends were cut back, 6 bases at V and 5 bases at J, with 10 bases in the middle. The CDR3 totals 12 residues. DNA of the CDR3: TGTGCCAGCAGCGTGATCCCATATGGCTACACCTTC. Encoded protein: CASSVIPYGYTF.

The V and J genes are TRBV2 and TRBJ2-1; possibly TRBD1 for D (5 bases). V was pared by 5 bases and J by 1 base, with 12 bases between. CDR1 and CDR2 (germline): SNHLY, FYNNEI. The CDR3 runs 15 residues. For the CDR3, the DNA is TGTGCCAGCAGTCGAGACAGACCGTCCTACAATGAGCAGTTCTTC. Amino acids: CASSRDRPSYNEQFF.

The table lists this clone with a few counts. The rearrangement uses TRBV5-1 and TRBJ2-2; D call uncertain. The CDR3 length is 13 residues. Germline V gene lookup returns CDR1 SGHRS and CDR2 YFSETQ. Trimming took 4 bases from V and 3 from J, leaving 7 bases between them. CDR3 region: CASSRRDTGELFF. The CDR3 DNA sequence: TGCGCCAGCAGCAGGAGAGACACCGGGGAGCTGTTTTTT.

The V and J genes are TRBV2 and TRBJ2-1; 10 bases line up with TRBD2. V lost 7 bases, J lost 3 bases, and 3 bases stayed unmatched. In germline, CDR1 is SNHLY, CDR2 FYNNEI. CDR3 length: 14 residues. The CDR3: CASNIAGGYNEQFF. Written as DNA, the CDR3 is TGTGCCAGCAATATAGCGGGAGGCTACAATGAGCAGTTCTTC. The entire variable domain, with the rest obtained from reference TRBV2 and TRBJ2-1, is as follows: EPEVTQTPSHQVTQMGQEVILRCVPISNHLYFYWYRQILGQKVEFLVSFYNNEISEKSEIFDDQFSVERPDGSNFTLKIRSTKLEDSAMYFCASNIAGGYNEQFFGPGTRLTVL.

V is TRBV19 and J is TRBJ1-4; TRBD1 is a possible D gene (5 bases). CDR1 LNHDA and CDR2 SQIVND come from the germline V gene (reference sequence). The CDR3 is made up of 15 amino acids. V was cut by 6 bases and J by 8 bases, with 19 bases left in between. CDR3 residues: CASSRNGTPGEKLFF. CDR3 sequence (DNA): TGTGCCAGTAGCAGAAATGGGACCCCTGGCGAAAAACTGTTTTTT.

This clone appeared a few times. The CDR3 DNA follows: TGTGCCAGCAGCACGGGACAGGGGGTGTACAATGAGCAGTTCTTC. Its protein product is CASSTGQGVYNEQFF. V usage is TRBV9 and J usage is TRBJ2-1, with 11 positions matching TRBD1. Germline CDR1 is SGDLS and CDR2 is YYNGEE. The CDR3 has 15 residues. J was trimmed by 4 bases and V by 4 bases; bases with no gene match: 4.

The genes are TRBV5-1 and TRBJ2-3; tentative D call: TRBD1 (6 bases). CDR3 length: 15 amino acids. Deletions cut 4 bases from V and 7 bases from J, with 19 bases between. The germline V gene encodes CDR1 SGHRS and CDR2 YFSETQ. CDR3 nucleotide sequence: TGCGCCAGCAGCAGGCAGGGGACGATGGTGAATACGCAGTATTTT. It encodes CASSRQGTMVNTQYF.

This clone was seen a few times. The V gene is TRBV25-1, the J gene TRBJ2-1, with 9 bases aligning to TRBD2. The CDR3 extends over 15 amino acids. The V gene end was trimmed by 3 bases and the J gene end by 14 bases; junction bases not matched to a gene: 14. Germline V gives CDR1 MGHDK, CDR2 SYGVNS. The CDR3 loop reads CASSDRASGMVLEFF. For the CDR3, the DNA is TGTGCCAGCAGTGATAGGGCTAGCGGGATGGTGTTAGAGTTCTTC.

Only one count was recorded for this clone. The rearrangement joins TRBV2 to TRBJ2-5; TRBD1 or TRBD2 may be the D gene (5 bases each). The V end was cut by 4 bases, the J end by 1 base, with 19 bases between. The length of the CDR3 is 17 residues. The V gene's germline CDR1 is SNHLY and CDR2 FYNNEI. CDR3 region: CASSGLRLAGRQETQYF. The CDR3 nucleotides are TGTGCCAGCAGTGGCCTGAGGCTAGCAGGGCGCCAAGAGACCCAGTACTTC.

V gene TRBV19 combines with J gene TRBJ1-5, with a possible D match to TRBD1 (6 bases). The CDR3 is 10 amino acids. Germline V gene lookup returns CDR1 LNHDA and CDR2 SQIVND (reference sequence). V lost 6 bases and J lost 15, with 12 bases in between. This chain's CDR3 is CASRQGDGHF. The DNA of the CDR3 is TGTGCCAGTAGACAGGGTGATGGGCATTTT.

This clone was found once. V gene TRBV6-1 combines with J gene TRBJ2-7; 9 bases are shared with TRBD2. Unmatched junction bases numbered 8, after V lost 3 bases and J lost 2 bases. From germline, CDR1 is MNHNS and CDR2 SASEGT. This CDR3 contains 16 residues. The CDR3 loop reads CASSERGIAGAYEQYF. The CDR3 DNA reads TGTGCCAGCAGTGAGCGCGGTATAGCGGGAGCCTACGAGCAGTACTTC.